A selection of T cell receptor beta chains follows, all from one sample in a study of T-cell memory formation after mild COVID-19. TCRdb recomputed calls from the 5' RACE reads with MiXCR, one row per CDR3 protein. The sample carries approximately 100,000 distinct CDR3 sequences, about 23% recorded once. Sequencing was carried out using PBMCs or a T cell subset sorted from them (not recorded which). These receptor sequences come from a young man who had mild COVID-19 (a few samples of this study predate the infection). Cell type and time point are not known. The CDR3 runs from the conserved cysteine through the conserved F or W. A D gene is named only where the DNA matches it firmly. Only part of the rows carry a size: once, few, many, or a class if the clone is expanded.

V	D	size	J	DNA	CDR3
TRBV6-5	-	once	TRBJ1-2	TGTGCCAGCAGTTACTCCGTGACCTATGGCTACACCTTC	CASSYSVTYGYTF
TRBV6-5	-	few	TRBJ2-5	TGTGCCAGCACCTCGGGGATGGCGGAGACCCAGTACTTC	CASTSGMAETQYF
TRBV10-3	TRBD1	-	TRBJ1-1	TGTGCCATCAGACAACAGGGGGCCGGCACTGAAGCTTTCTTT	CAIRQQGAGTEAFF
TRBV15	TRBD2	few	TRBJ2-3	TGTGCCACCAGCGGCCCGTCGGGACTAGCGGGGGGAACAGATACGCAGTATTTT	CATSGPSGLAGGTDTQYF
TRBV7-6	-	-	TRBJ1-3	TGTGCCAGCAGCCCCAACCTCTATATCTCTGGAAACACCATATATTTT	CASSPNLYISGNTIYF
TRBV7-9	-	-	TRBJ2-5	TGTGCCAGCAGCTTATTTGAGGCGGAGGGCCAAGAGACCCAGTACTTC	CASSLFEAEGQETQYF
TRBV7-9	-	-	TRBJ2-3	TGTGCCAGCAGCATGATTTGGGGGGGCGGCACAGATACGCAGTATTTT	CASSMIWGGGTDTQYF
TRBV20-1	-	few	TRBJ2-7	TGCAGTGCTCTTGCGGGGGCGTCCTACGAGCAGTACTTC	CSALAGASYEQYF
TRBV4-3	TRBD1	few	TRBJ2-1	TGCGCCAGCAGCCAAGATTTGGGACAGGCTTACAATGAGCAGTTCTTC	CASSQDLGQAYNEQFF
TRBV15	-	-	TRBJ1-5	TGTGCCACCAGCAGAGAGAGTAGTGTGAGCAATCAGCCCCAGCATTTT	CATSRESSVSNQPQHF
TRBV3-1	TRBD2	-	TRBJ2-1	TGTGCCAGCTGGACTAGCGGGGGCCCTAATGAGCAGTTCTTC	CASWTSGGPNEQFF
TRBV4-1	-	-	TRBJ2-2	TGCGCCAGCAGCCAAGTTGGCGGGGAGCTGTTTTTT	CASSQVGGELFF
TRBV9	-	-	TRBJ2-7	TGTGCCAGCAGCCCACGGGATAACCTCTACGAGCAGTACTTC	CASSPRDNLYEQYF
TRBV7-9	TRBD1	-	TRBJ2-4	TGTGCCAGCAGCCCTACAGGGGGCAACAACATTCAGTACTTC	CASSPTGGNNIQYF
TRBV5-1	TRBD2	-	TRBJ2-1	TGCGCCAGCAGATTCGGACTAGCGGGAGTCTCCTACAATGAGCAGTTCTTC	CASRFGLAGVSYNEQFF
TRBV2	-	few	TRBJ2-2	TGTGCCAGCCGCAAAAACACCGGGGAGCTGTTTTTT	CASRKNTGELFF
TRBV7-8	-	many	TRBJ2-5	TGTGCCAGCAGCTTTGGTCCCCCGGCGGAGTTTTACCAAGAGACCCAGTACTTC	CASSFGPPAEFYQETQYF
TRBV3-1	-	-	TRBJ2-1	TGTGCCAGCAGCGACCAGACTAGTGCTGAGCAGTTCTTC	CASSDQTSAEQFF
TRBV6-2/TRBV6-3	TRBD1	-	TRBJ2-1	TGTGCCAGCAGTTTCCGGGACAGGGGATACAATGAGCAGTTCTTC	CASSFRDRGYNEQFF
TRBV7-6	-	few	TRBJ1-6	TGTGCCAGCAGCTTCTCCCAAGCGGATTCACCCCTCCACTTT	CASSFSQADSPLHF
TRBV13	TRBD1	-	TRBJ2-3	TGTGCCAGCAGCTTATGGGACAGCTCCGAAGATACGCAGTATTTT	CASSLWDSSEDTQYF
TRBV7-6	-	few	TRBJ2-1	TGTGCCAGCAGCCATCCGGGGCCCTACAATGAGCAGTTCTTC	CASSHPGPYNEQFF
TRBV7-9	-	-	TRBJ2-1	TGTGCCAGCAGCTTAGACCCCCGAAGGGGAGGCGCAAGGGAGCAGTTCTTC	CASSLDPRRGGAREQFF
TRBV5-5	TRBD1	-	TRBJ2-3	TGTGCCAGCAGCTTCCGGGACAGAACCTTCACAGATACGCAGTATTTT	CASSFRDRTFTDTQYF
TRBV7-2	-	-	TRBJ2-4	TGTGCCAGCAGCTTAGGATACATTCAGTACTTC	CASSLGYIQYF
TRBV5-1	-	-	TRBJ1-1	TGCGCCAGCCAGGGTGGTCAACGGGACACTGAAGCTTTCTTT	CASQGGQRDTEAFF
TRBV15	-	-	TRBJ2-1	TGTGCCACCAGCAGAGCTGGGAACGAGCAGTTCTTC	CATSRAGNEQFF
TRBV29-1	-	few	TRBJ2-2	TGCAGCGTGGCGGCGGGCAGCGGGGAGCTGTTTTTT	CSVAAGSGELFF
TRBV7-9	-	-	TRBJ2-3	TGTGCCAGCAGCTTCGCCGAGGGGTCCGATACGCAGTATTTT	CASSFAEGSDTQYF
TRBV4-1	TRBD1	-	TRBJ2-1	TGCGCCAGCAGCCCCGGACAGGGTGGGGACAATGAGCAGTTCTTC	CASSPGQGGDNEQFF
TRBV29-1	-	few	TRBJ1-2	TGCAGCGTTAGGGCCCCTAACTATGGCTACACCTTC	CSVRAPNYGYTF
TRBV24-1	-	-	TRBJ2-1	TGTGCCACCAGTGATTTCCCTAATGAGCAGTTCTTC	CATSDFPNEQFF
TRBV15	-	-	TRBJ2-5	TGTGCCACCAGCAGAGATGGCCCACAGGGGAGGTCAGAGACCCAGTACTTC	CATSRDGPQGRSETQYF
TRBV20-1	TRBD1	-	TRBJ1-5	TGCAGTGCCGTCGCCCCCGACAGGGGAAGTCAGCCCCAGCATTTT	CSAVAPDRGSQPQHF
TRBV6-5	-	-	TRBJ1-1	TGTGCCAGCATTACACGAGGGACTGAAGCTTTCTTT	CASITRGTEAFF
TRBV19	TRBD2	-	TRBJ2-2	TGTGCCAGTAGTCTAGGACTAGCGGGGGCCGGGGAGCTGTTTTTT	CASSLGLAGAGELFF
TRBV29-1	-	-	TRBJ1-2	TGCAGCGCTAACGGCGGGGTCCCTAACTATGGCTACACCTTC	CSANGGVPNYGYTF
TRBV19	-	-	TRBJ2-3	TGTGCCAGTAGTGGGGTCGGGGCCTCTGCAGATACGCAGTATTTT	CASSGVGASADTQYF
TRBV7-9	TRBD1	-	TRBJ2-7	TGTGCCACCGCTGACTCTGGACAGGGATCTCCCGAGCAGTACTTC	CATADSGQGSPEQYF
TRBV3-1	TRBD1	few	TRBJ1-6	TGTGCCAGCAGCCAAGGATCTGGACAGGGGTTGCCACCCCTCCACTTT	CASSQGSGQGLPPLHF
TRBV6-5	-	many	TRBJ1-1	TGTGCCAGCAGTTCGATAGGGAGGAACACTGAAGCTTTCTTT	CASSSIGRNTEAFF
TRBV6-2/TRBV6-3	-	-	TRBJ1-1	TGTGCCAGCAGTTACCACGGCATGAACACTGAAGCTTTCTTT	CASSYHGMNTEAFF